The TCR beta chain described here comes from a study of memory CD4+ T cells and cytomegalovirus serostatus (dated by TCRdb to between 2017 and 2020). Some background on the complete study: A total of some 33 healthy Belgian adults, of whom 9 were CMV seropositive and some 24 were CMV seronegative, were included in the cohort. To replicate a published TCR-based CMV serostatus classifier, the researchers sequenced the CD4+ memory TCRbeta repertoires of a Belgian cohort whose cytomegalovirus serostatus was known. Results the study describes overall, beyond this receptor: Only CD4+CD45RO+ memory cells were sequenced, in contrast to the original study, which included naive and memory CD4+ and CD8+ populations. For CMV serostatus prediction, a median bootstrapped AUC of 0.95 was reached with the original framework, and a median bootstrapped AUC of about 0.9 was reached with a US-trained random forest. On the Belgian cohort, the classifier built on the original framework reached a median bootstrapped AUC of roughly 0.96, with a 95% CI of 0.76-1.00. Of under 200 previously reported CMV-associated TCRbeta sequences, approximately 70 appeared in the CD4+ memory repertoires, each in one to five individuals. The results were read as suggesting that the CMV-associated TCR signature is, for the most part, present in the CD4+ memory repertoire.

From its cysteine to its phenylalanine, the CDR3 spans 15 amino acids. The kept DNA is CDR3 alone, 45 bases in frame from the first base. The germline V gene supplies CDR1 ENHRY and CDR2 SYGVKD. V and J lose 3 bases and 7 bases, and a span of 13 bases separates them. Genomic DNA was extracted from sorted cells with the Quick-DNA Microprep Kit. Amplification of TCRbeta DNA was done with the immunoSEQ hsTCRbeta kit, following the protocol from the manufacturer. An Illumina MiSeq instrument was used to sequence the TCRbeta libraries. As for the authors' bioinformatics: Once out-of-frame sequences had been removed, 2,204,828 distinct TCRbeta sequences were left, which works out to an average of about 71,000 per individual. Each individual was scored according to the count of some 160 previously reported CMV-associated TCRbeta sequences and the total productive distinct TCRbeta count. A beta-binomial model was reimplemented in Python, and random forests from scikit-learn, run with default parameters, were trained on data from the US cohort. Classifier performance on the Belgian cohort was summarized as median AUC with percentile confidence intervals calculated over 10,000 bootstrap iterations. TCRdb took this table from immuneACCESS and kept in-frame rearrangements with V and J called. Such tables lack part of the clones; where checked against another copy, unresolved V genes explain under half of the gap, and the rest is unexplained. D and trimming were read from the DNA, whereas the V and J calls and clone size are those reported in that table. The sample data list tens of thousands of clones, and roughly 77% of these were observed just once. 0.79% of the sample is held by the ten biggest clonotypes.

On this clone itself: Its target antigen remains unknown. Base-call qualities are not available, and no considerably larger clone is one nucleotide away.

A FACSAria II was used to sort memory CD4+ T cells, defined as single viable CD3+CD4+CD8-CD45RO+ cells. CMV serostatus was determined with a Roche Elecsys assay detecting serum IgG against CMV pp150, pp28, p38 and p52. After the samples were thawed, total CD4+ T cells were enriched through positive selection using CD4 magnetic microbeads. The samples came from a different study that was designed specifically to examine the CD4+ T cell memory repertoire. Peripheral blood mononuclear cells were isolated and cryopreserved according to standard operating procedures, and serum was stored at -80 degrees C. The staining relied on CD3-PerCP (BW264/56), CD4-APC (RPA-T4), CD45RO-PE (UCHT1) and CD8-Pacific Orange (3B5) antibodies, and Sytox blue was used to exclude non-viable cells.

The sequence links TRBV10-3 to TRBJ1-6; possibly the D gene is TRBD1, per 6 matching bases. This TCR was sampled from an adult in good health and CMV-seronegative. Material for sequencing was memory CD4+ T cells from blood. The nucleotide sequence is TGTGCCATCAGTGAACGGGGGGCAGAAAATTCACCCCTCCACTTT. This sequence encodes CAISERGAENSPLHF.